This TCR beta chain was obtained from a study of blood T cell repertoires in COVID-19. Overall study context: There were acute and convalescent COVID-19 samples, and they came from the United States, Italy and Spain. PBMCs, B-cell-depleted T cells, or T cells were the source of the cDNA or gDNA that made up the material.

The V end lost 2 bases, the J end lost 0 bases, and 16 bases lay between the germline ends. The CDR3 runs 17 residues. The Seattle patients joined while their infection was active and were tracked longitudinally afterward. In the original analysis: Estimation of nucleated cell counts relied on the amplification of reference gene primers. Sequenced by immunoSEQ multiplex PCR; TCRdb stores in-frame clones only, minus some. That table furnishes V, J and clone size, whereas the DNA furnished D and trimming. The table includes about 97,000 clones, about 85% detected once. This chain uses TRBV23-1 with TRBJ1-1; D perhaps matches TRBD1 (5 bases). TRBV23-1 qualifies as an ORF whose function is uncertain. The sample consisted of peripheral blood. The sequence derives from a woman between 50 and 59 years old with COVID-19, enrolled during active disease. The CDR3 sequence is CASSQGGVMDMNTEAFF. CDR3 in DNA: TGCGCCAGCAGTCAAGGGGGGGTAATGGACATGAACACTGAAGCTTTCTTT.